Each of the 19 T cell receptor beta chains below was sequenced from the same sample in a study of glioma-infiltrating T cells after dendritic cell vaccination. Only in-frame clones appear in the TCRdb table, and some are missing; sequencing was by immunoSEQ multiplex PCR. The sample holds about 92,000 clones, under 90% seen once. The sample in question was blood, obtained before dendritic cell vaccination. The source of these receptors is a human donor with glioblastoma.

The V call is TRBV29-1, the J call TRBJ1-1; the match to TRBD1 covers 11 bases. CDR1 and CDR2 from the germline V gene are SQVTM and ANQGSEA. Losses at the gene ends were 0 bases for V and 4 bases for J; bases not matched to a gene: 1. The CDR3 is 14 residues long. The CDR3 DNA is TGCAGCGTTGAAGAGGGGACAGGGGGCACTGAAGCTTTCTTT. It is translated as CSVEEGTGGTEAFF.

V usage is TRBV6-5 and J usage is TRBJ2-1, with 8 bases that match TRBD2. V lost 5 bases to trimming and J lost 5 bases; unmatched junction nucleotides: 5. CDR1 MNHEY and CDR2 SVGAGI come from the germline V gene. CDR3 length equals 14 residues. This chain's CDR3 is CASSRILADNEQFF. The CDR3 DNA reads TGTGCCAGCAGTAGGATACTAGCGGACAATGAGCAGTTCTTC.

The chain is built from TRBV6-4 and TRBJ2-2, with 9 bases fitting TRBD1. Germline V gene sequence: CDR1 MRHNA, CDR2 SNTAGT. The CDR3 covers 14 residues. V gave up 5 bases and J gave up 6 bases; unmatched junction bases: 4. As DNA, the CDR3 is TGTGCCAGCAGTATACAGGGGGCCTCCGGGGAGCTGTTTTTT. It yields the protein CASSIQGASGELFF.

J is TRBJ2-7 and V is TRBV14, with TRBD2 matching over 15 bases. V shed 2 bases and J 3 bases; nucleotides not matched to a gene: 11. Looked up from germline, CDR1 is SGHDN and CDR2 is FVKESK. The length of the CDR3 is 19 residues. The CDR3 sequence is CASSQTLGLAGGPDYEQYF. The CDR3 DNA reads TGTGCCAGCAGCCAAACTCTCGGACTAGCGGGAGGGCCGGACTACGAGCAGTACTTC.

V usage is TRBV6-6 and J usage is TRBJ2-7; TRBD2 aligns across 12 bases. Germline lookup yields CDR1 MNHNY and CDR2 SVGAGI (reference sequence). V trimming: 2 bases; J trimming: 3 bases; junction bases outside the gene matches: 5. The CDR3 consists of 16 residues. CDR3 DNA: TGTGCCAGCAGTTACGCGACTAGCGGGAGATTCTACGAGCAGTACTTC. It translates to CASSYATSGRFYEQYF.

V gene TRBV6-5 combines with J gene TRBJ2-4, with D possibly TRBD1 on 6 matching bases. This CDR3 region has 15 residues. Trimming stripped 6 bases from V and 7 bases from J, with 19 bases between. Germline V lookup: CDR1 MNHEY, CDR2 SVGAGI. The CDR3 coding sequence is TGTGCCAGCAGCCCCGCCGGGACAAAAGGGAACATTCAGTACTTC. The encoded protein is CASSPAGTKGNIQYF.

This clone appeared once. The chain is built from TRBV6-1 and TRBJ1-1, with D tentatively TRBD1 (5 bases). This CDR3 is 15 amino acids long. Germline lookup yields CDR1 MNHNS and CDR2 SASEGT. Between the trimmed V and J ends, which lost 2 bases and 0 bases, there was a span of 10 bases. The CDR3 is CASSEYGGMNTEAFF. The CDR3 DNA reads TGTGCCAGCAGTGAATACGGGGGAATGAACACTGAAGCTTTCTTT.

The chain joins TRBV25-1 to TRBJ2-1, with D possibly matching TRBD1 (5 bases). Germline CDR1 is MGHDK and CDR2 is SYGVNS. V lost 4 bases, J lost 12 bases, and 10 bases lay in between. The CDR3 totals 11 residues. DNA for the CDR3: TGTGCCAGCAGTGGCAGACAGCTGCAGTTCTTC. Translated, it gives CASSGRQLQFF.

The V gene is TRBV27, the J gene TRBJ1-2; the match to TRBD1 covers 9 bases. The CDR3 consists of 15 residues. Looked up from germline, CDR1 is MNHEY and CDR2 is SMNVEV (reference sequence). V lost 4 bases, J lost 2 bases, and 5 bases stayed unmatched. CDR3 nucleotide sequence: TGTGCCAGCAGTTCCTCCGGGACAGGGAACTATGGCTACACCTTC. Its protein is CASSSSGTGNYGYTF.

The rearrangement joins TRBV4-2 to TRBJ1-4, with 7 positions matching TRBD1. J lost 7 bases, V lost 4 bases, and 18 bases had no gene match. The germline CDR1 and CDR2 sequences are LGHNA and YNFKEQ. CDR3 length: 18 residues. The CDR3 loop reads CASSPRTGQSRHGEKLFF. CDR3 sequence (DNA): TGTGCCAGCAGCCCCCGGACAGGCCAATCCCGCCACGGTGAAAAACTGTTTTTT.

V gene TRBV5-6 combines with J gene TRBJ1-1; possibly TRBD1 for D (5 bases). The CDR3 is made up of 16 amino acids. The germline V and J ends were trimmed by 6 bases and 0 bases, with 18 bases remaining between them. Germline CDR1 is SGHDT and CDR2 is YYEEEE. The CDR3 DNA follows: TGTGCCAGCAAATCCCAGGGCGTACGGATGAACACTGAAGCTTTCTTT. This sequence encodes CASKSQGVRMNTEAFF.

The genes are TRBV19 and TRBJ2-5; TRBD1 matches at 10 bases. The CDR3 sequence is 16 residues long. V was pared by 4 bases and J by 1 base, with 6 bases of the junction left unmatched. Germline lookup yields CDR1 LNHDA and CDR2 SQIVND (reference sequence). CDR3 in DNA: TGTGCCAGTAGTACTGGGGACAGGGGTGGCCAAGAGACCCAGTACTTC. Translation: CASSTGDRGGQETQYF.

The V call is TRBV29-1, the J call TRBJ1-4; 7 bases are a match to TRBD1. The CDR3 length is 16 residues. Germline CDR1 reads SQVTM; CDR2 reads ANQGSEA. With 0 bases clipped from V and 7 bases from J, the junction kept 11 bases outside the gene matches. The CDR3 spells CSVEDQRTGSPEKLFF. The CDR3 coding sequence is TGCAGCGTTGAAGACCAAAGGACAGGTTCCCCTGAAAAACTGTTTTTT.

This clone was observed a single time. The chain has TRBV18 and TRBJ2-2; TRBD2 is a possible D gene (5 bases). CDR3 length equals 13 residues. Germline V gives CDR1 KGHSH, CDR2 LQKENI. Trimming took 8 bases from V and 5 from J, leaving 12 bases between them. The CDR3 protein is CASTGGDTGELFF. The CDR3 DNA sequence: TGTGCCAGCACCGGAGGAGATACCGGGGAGCTGTTTTTT.

V gene TRBV7-3 combines with J gene TRBJ1-2; D is possibly TRBD1 (6 bases). The CDR3 runs 14 residues. CDR1 SGHTA and CDR2 FQGTGA come from the germline V gene. V was pared by 3 bases and J by 10 bases, with 18 bases between. CDR3: CASSLDSSLANYTF. The CDR3 DNA follows: TGTGCCAGCAGCTTGGACAGTTCGTTGGCTAACTACACCTTC.

The rearrangement links TRBV14 to TRBJ2-7; 7 bases fit TRBD2. CDR3 size: 14 residues. The trim removed 3 bases at V and 5 bases at J, leaving 7 bases unmatched. CDR1 and CDR2 (germline): SGHDN, FVKESK. The chain's CDR3 is CASSQWGGMDEQYF. Written as DNA, the CDR3 is TGTGCCAGCAGCCAGTGGGGAGGGATGGACGAGCAGTACTTC. Full variable domain (missing parts from reference TRBV14 and TRBJ2-7): EAGVTQFPSHSVIEKGQTVTLRCDPISGHDNLYWYRRVMGKEIKFLLHFVKESKQDESGMPNNRFLAERTGGTYSTLKVQPAELEDSGVYFCASSQWGGMDEQYFGPGTRLTVT.

This chain joins TRBV15 and TRBJ1-6; possible D gene TRBD1, 6 bases. Germline values: CDR1 LNHNV, CDR2 YYDKDF (reference sequence). V lost 9 bases and J lost 7, with 25 bases in between. The CDR3 length is 17 residues. The chain's CDR3 is CATGKSFGTTPNSPLHF. The CDR3 DNA sequence: TGTGCCACAGGAAAGTCCTTCGGGACAACCCCAAATTCACCCCTCCACTTT. Filled out from reference TRBV15 and TRBJ1-6, the complete variable domain reads DAMVIQNPRYQVTQFGKPVTLSCSQTLNHNVMYWYQQKSSQAPKLLFHYYDKDFNNEADTPDNFQSRRPNTSFCFLDIRSPGLGDTAMYLCATGKSFGTTPNSPLHFGNGTRLTVT.

J is TRBJ1-2 and V is TRBV9, with 8 bases fitting TRBD1. Germline CDR1 and CDR2: SGDLS and YYNGEE. The CDR3 is 13 residues long. Trimming cost V 2 bases and J 6 bases; bases outside gene matches: 3. The CDR3 sequence is CASSVAGGDGYTF. CDR3 DNA sequence: TGTGCCAGCAGCGTGGCAGGGGGCGATGGCTACACCTTC.

The V call is TRBV7-3, the J call TRBJ2-7, with no clear D. This CDR3 is 13 amino acids long. Trimming took off 3 bases at V and 5 bases at J, with 11 bases between the two ends. CDR1 and CDR2 from the germline V gene are SGHTA and FQGTGA. CDR3 DNA: TGTGCCAGCAGCTTGGGCGCTTTGGACGAGCAGTACTTC. Protein sequence: CASSLGALDEQYF.